This note documents a single T cell receptor beta chain sequence. The V end lost 4 bases, the J end lost 5 bases, and 9 bases lay between the germline ends. The CDR3 loop spans 13 amino acids. CDR1 and CDR2 (germline): SEHNR, FQNEAQ (reference sequence). These data come from a study of blood T cell repertoires in COVID-19. Data came from immunoSEQ multiplex PCR; TCRdb stores just in-frame clones and leaves some out. The table shows a few hundred thousand clones, with around 88% occurring only once. Sequences were obtained from peripheral blood. The gene calls are TRBV7-9 and TRBJ2-1, with D perhaps TRBD1 (6 bases). The TCR originated in a woman in her twenties or thirties who had recovered from COVID-19. CDR3 sequence reads: CASSSYRDNEQFF. DNA of the CDR3: TGTGCCAGCAGCTCGTACAGGGACAATGAGCAGTTCTTC. The entire variable domain, with the rest obtained from reference TRBV7-9 and TRBJ2-1, is as follows: DTGVSQNPRHKITKRGQNVTFRCDPISEHNRLYWYRQTLGQGPEFLTYFQNEAQLEKSRLLSDRFSAERPKGSFSTLEIQRTEQGDSAMYLCASSSYRDNEQFFGPGTRLTVL.